Detailed here is one T cell receptor (beta chain). Its antigen is currently unknown. The data originate from a study of T-cell reconstitution after alpha-beta-depleted transplantation in children. Using unique molecular identifiers, the investigators prepared the TCRbeta library. TCRdb used MiXCR to reprocess the PCR reads, holding one entry per CDR3 protein. The sample carries about a million distinct CDR3 sequences, roughly 31% recorded once. Trimming shortened V by 2 bases and J by 3 bases, and 17 bases separated the two germline ends. The germline gives CDR1 SGHRS, CDR2 YFSETQ. The CDR3 length is 17 residues. Study outcomes and limitations: Several patients had high TCRbeta diversity at day 60; it came from surviving recipient T cells and thymic progenitors. Expanded graft clones, several hundred of them, were reportedly the source of alpha-beta T cells about two months after transplant. Newly made T cells mostly supplied T-cell counts and diversity one year after transplant.

The sample here was PBMCs, mostly from graft donor cells, taken 360 days after TCRalphabeta/CD19-depleted stem cell transplant. This chain uses TRBV5-1 with TRBJ2-2, with D possibly TRBD2 on 6 matching bases. The clonotype was recovered from a boy under three years old who had a stem cell transplant for SCID, so the T cells may come from the graft donor. This chain's CDR3 is CASSLPPGLKDTGELFF. Written as DNA, the CDR3 is TGCGCCAGCAGCTTACCACCGGGACTCAAGGACACCGGGGAGCTGTTTTTT.